This T cell receptor beta chain was documented in a study of graft-versus-host responses after intestinal transplantation. Turning to the study itself: Each transplant was multivisceral, liver-intestinal, or isolated intestinal. Induction with anti-thymocyte globulin, then tacrolimus and steroids for roughly 3 years, was given to all recipients.

Germline CDR1 MDHEN, CDR2 SYDVKM. With 6 bases removed from V and 3 bases from J, the gap between germline ends came to 12 bases. This CDR3 has 13 amino acids. The method was immunoSEQ multiplex PCR; TCRdb's version includes in-frame clones alone and lacks a portion of them. This table holds tens of thousands of clones, around 94% found once. Note on this clone: The antigen is unknown.

Broader study findings: After transplant, early declines in HvG clones were associated with peak levels of circulating GvH clones. Recipient marrow harbored GvH clones, some of which surfaced first in ileum or blood.

The receptor was derived from a human patient who received an intestinal transplant, so some T cells may come from the graft donor. This sample comprised PBMCs, obtained 16 days after intestinal transplant. The chain couples TRBV28 to TRBJ2-7; D possibly uses TRBD1 or TRBD2 (5 bases each). CDR3 region: CASSPGRNYEQYF. In DNA, the CDR3 is TGTGCCAGCAGCCCGGGACGGAACTACGAGCAGTACTTC.